The rows below give T cell receptor beta chains drawn from one sample of a study of OX40 agonist ivuxolimab in advanced cancers. Assay: immunoSEQ multiplex PCR; the TCRdb copy retains only in-frame clones and omits some. The table shows 70,000 to 85,000 clones, with roughly 94% occurring only once. The input for sequencing was CD4+ or CD8+ T cells sorted from blood, taken in a trial of the OX40 agonist ivuxolimab. The receptors were gathered from an adult with an advanced solid tumor such as melanoma, head and neck, liver or kidney cancer. CDR3s include the opening cysteine and the closing phenylalanine or tryptophan.

J,V,CDR3
TRBJ1-2,TRBV19,CASSSYGGRMNYGYTF
TRBJ1-1,TRBV11-3,CASSPLGGTAEAFF
TRBJ2-2,TRBV7-9,CASSLVTGGDTGELFF
TRBJ2-1,TRBV6-1,CASREDTPYNEQFF
TRBJ2-7,TRBV11-3,CASSFGRAREQYF
TRBJ1-5,TRBV4-3,CASSPGTGGHQPQHF
TRBJ2-5,TRBV2,CASSESRGWETQYF
TRBJ2-1,TRBV7-6,CASSSGDLNEQFF
TRBJ2-1,TRBV29-1,CSVVSGTSSYNEQFF
TRBJ2-3,TRBV18,CASSGRGFSTDTQYF
TRBJ1-2,TRBV6-6,CASSYSSMGEDGYTF
TRBJ1-6,TRBV4-1,CASSQDPGISPLHF
TRBJ2-7,TRBV27,CASSSGSEQYF
TRBJ1-2,TRBV5-6,CASSLVRTGGARGYTF
TRBJ2-1,TRBV9,CASSALPGLAGDPEQFF
TRBJ2-3,TRBV9,CASSVQGETSTDTQYF
TRBJ2-5,TRBV4-2,CASSQEGLGTGGGETQYF
TRBJ1-2,TRBV19,CASTDLRWTAFYGYTF
TRBJ2-1,TRBV7-9,CASSSRLARSSYNEQFF
TRBJ2-5,TRBV29-1,CSAPGGGSGGETQYF
TRBJ2-6,TRBV30,CASPSSSSDSTGANVLTF
TRBJ2-3,TRBV5-6,CASSYGSGNKDTQYF
TRBJ2-7,TRBV5-4,CASSVSGGRYEQYF